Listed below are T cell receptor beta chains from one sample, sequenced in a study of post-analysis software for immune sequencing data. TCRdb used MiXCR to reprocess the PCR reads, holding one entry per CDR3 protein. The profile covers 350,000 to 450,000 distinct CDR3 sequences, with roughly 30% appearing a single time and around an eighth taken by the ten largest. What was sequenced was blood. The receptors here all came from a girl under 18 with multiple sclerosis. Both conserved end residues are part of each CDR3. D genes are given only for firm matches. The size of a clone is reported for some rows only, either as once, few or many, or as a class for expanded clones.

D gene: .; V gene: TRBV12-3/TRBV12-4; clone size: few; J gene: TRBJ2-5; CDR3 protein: CASSFGYGSQETQYF; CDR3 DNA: TGTGCCAGCAGTTTTGGCTACGGGTCACAGGAGACCCAGTACTTC
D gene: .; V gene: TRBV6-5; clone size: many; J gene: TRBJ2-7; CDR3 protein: CASSMGTSSYEQYF; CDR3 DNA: TGTGCCAGCTCTATGGGGACAAGCTCCTACGAGCAGTACTTC
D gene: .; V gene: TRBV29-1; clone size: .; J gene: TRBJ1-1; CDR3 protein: CSGVENTEAFF; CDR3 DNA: TGCAGCGGTGTAGAGAACACTGAAGCTTTCTTT
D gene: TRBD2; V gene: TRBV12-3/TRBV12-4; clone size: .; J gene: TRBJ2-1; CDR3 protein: CASSLKASGAYNEQFF; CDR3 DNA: TGTGCCAGCAGTTTAAAAGCCAGCGGGGCCTACAATGAGCAGTTCTTC
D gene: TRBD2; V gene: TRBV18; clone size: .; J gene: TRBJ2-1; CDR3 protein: CASSPTGGPDNEQFF; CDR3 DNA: TGTGCCAGCTCACCGACGGGGGGGCCGGACAATGAGCAGTTCTTC
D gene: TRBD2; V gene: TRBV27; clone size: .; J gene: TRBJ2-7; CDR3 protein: CASSSLLAGAYNEQYF; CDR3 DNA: TGTGCCAGCAGTTCACTACTAGCGGGGGCCTACAATGAGCAGTACTTC
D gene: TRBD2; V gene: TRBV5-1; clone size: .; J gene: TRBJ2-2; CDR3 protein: CASSLVASGGAAELFF; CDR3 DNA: TGCGCCAGCAGCTTGGTGGCTAGCGGGGGGGCCGCGGAGCTGTTTTTT
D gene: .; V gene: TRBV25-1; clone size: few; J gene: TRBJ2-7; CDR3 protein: CASSEYWQGSEQYF; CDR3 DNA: TGTGCCAGCAGTGAATATTGGCAGGGTAGCGAGCAGTACTTC
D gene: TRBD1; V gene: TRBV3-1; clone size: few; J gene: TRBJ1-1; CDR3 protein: CASSQVAGGGTEAFF; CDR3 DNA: TGTGCCAGCAGCCAAGTGGCAGGGGGGGGCACTGAAGCTTTCTTT
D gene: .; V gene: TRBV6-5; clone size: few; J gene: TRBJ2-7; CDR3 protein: CASSTLNNEQYF; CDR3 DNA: TGTGCCAGCAGTACCCTGAATAACGAGCAGTACTTC
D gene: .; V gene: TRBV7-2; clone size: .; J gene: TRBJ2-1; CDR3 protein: CASSSTYALPDEQFF; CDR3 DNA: TGTGCCAGCAGCTCCACATACGCCCTTCCGGATGAGCAGTTCTTC
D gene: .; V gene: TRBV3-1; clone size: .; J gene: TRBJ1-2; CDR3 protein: CASSQQTRGYTF; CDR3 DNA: TGTGCCAGCAGCCAGCAGACTCGTGGCTACACCTTC
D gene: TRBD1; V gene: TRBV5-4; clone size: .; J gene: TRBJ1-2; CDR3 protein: CASSLPDRGGYTF; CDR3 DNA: TGTGCCAGCAGCTTGCCCGACAGGGGTGGCTACACCTTC
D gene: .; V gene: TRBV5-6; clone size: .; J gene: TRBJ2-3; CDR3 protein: CASKPGPSAIADTQYF; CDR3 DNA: TGTGCCAGCAAACCGGGCCCTTCGGCGATCGCAGATACGCAGTATTTT
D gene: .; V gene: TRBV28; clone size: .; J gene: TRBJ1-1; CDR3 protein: CASVGVNTEAFF; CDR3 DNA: TGTGCCAGCGTTGGGGTGAACACTGAAGCTTTCTTT
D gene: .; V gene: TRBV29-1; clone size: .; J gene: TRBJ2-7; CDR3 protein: CSVDTGDYEQYF; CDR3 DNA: TGCAGCGTTGATACAGGCGACTACGAGCAGTACTTC
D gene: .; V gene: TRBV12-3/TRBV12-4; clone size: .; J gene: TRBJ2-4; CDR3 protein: CASSLTRAEVKNIQYF; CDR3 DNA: TGTGCCAGCAGTTTGACCCGGGCCGAAGTCAAAAACATTCAGTACTTC
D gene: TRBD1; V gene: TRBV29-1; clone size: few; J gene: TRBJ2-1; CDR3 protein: CSVTGTGTGEQFF; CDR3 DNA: TGCAGCGTAACCGGGACAGGTACCGGTGAGCAGTTCTTC
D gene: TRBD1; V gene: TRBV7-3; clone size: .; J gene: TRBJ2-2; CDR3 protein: CASSETGPTGELFF; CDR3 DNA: TGTGCCAGCAGCGAGACAGGGCCCACCGGGGAGCTGTTTTTT
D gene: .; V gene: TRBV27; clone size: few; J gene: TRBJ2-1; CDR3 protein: CASSLFSYNEQFF; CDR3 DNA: TGTGCCAGCAGTTTATTTTCCTACAATGAGCAGTTCTTC
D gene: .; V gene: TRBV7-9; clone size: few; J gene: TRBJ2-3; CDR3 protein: CASSWRVTDTQYF; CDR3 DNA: TGTGCCAGCAGCTGGCGGGTCACAGATACGCAGTATTTT
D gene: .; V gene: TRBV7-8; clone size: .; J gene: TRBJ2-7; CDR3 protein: CASSFRTGAGNEQYF; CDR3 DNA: TGTGCCAGCAGCTTCCGGACGGGGGCCGGGAACGAGCAGTACTTC
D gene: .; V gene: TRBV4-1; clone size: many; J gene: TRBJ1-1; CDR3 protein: CASSQRENTEAFF; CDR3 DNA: TGCGCCAGCAGCCAACGGGAGAACACTGAAGCTTTCTTT
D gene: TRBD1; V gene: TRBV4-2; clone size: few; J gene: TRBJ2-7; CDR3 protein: CASSQGTGSESYEQYF; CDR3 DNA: TGTGCCAGCAGCCAAGGGACAGGGAGCGAGTCCTACGAGCAGTACTTC
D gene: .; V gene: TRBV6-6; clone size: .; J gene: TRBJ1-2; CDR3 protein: CASSYVGGGKGDYGYTF; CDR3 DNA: TGTGCCAGCAGTTACGTAGGAGGGGGGAAGGGGGACTATGGCTACACCTTC
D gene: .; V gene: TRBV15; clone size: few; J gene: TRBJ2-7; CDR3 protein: CATSRDIFYEQYF; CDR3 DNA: TGTGCCACCAGCAGAGATATCTTCTACGAGCAGTACTTC
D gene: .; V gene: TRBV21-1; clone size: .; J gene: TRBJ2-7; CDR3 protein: CASSAHGSSYEQYF; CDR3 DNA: TGTGCCAGCAGCGCCCACGGGAGCTCCTACGAGCAGTACTTC
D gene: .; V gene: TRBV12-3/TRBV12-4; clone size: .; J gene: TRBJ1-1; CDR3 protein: CASRATLNTEAFF; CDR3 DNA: TGTGCCAGCAGGGCCACGTTGAACACTGAAGCTTTCTTT
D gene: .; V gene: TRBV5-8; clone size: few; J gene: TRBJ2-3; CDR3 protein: CASLLVLGGTDTQYF; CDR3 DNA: TGTGCCAGCCTATTAGTGTTGGGGGGCACAGATACGCAGTATTTT
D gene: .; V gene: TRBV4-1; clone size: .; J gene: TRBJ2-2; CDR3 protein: CASSQALGRNTGELFF; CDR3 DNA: TGCGCCAGCAGCCAAGCCCTGGGACGGAACACCGGGGAGCTGTTTTTT
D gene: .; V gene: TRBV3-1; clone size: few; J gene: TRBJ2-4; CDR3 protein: CASSQVGAAKNIQYF; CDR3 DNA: TGTGCCAGCAGCCAAGTGGGGGCGGCCAAAAACATTCAGTACTTC
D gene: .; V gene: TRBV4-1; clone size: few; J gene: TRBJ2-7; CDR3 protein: CASSQLSQGYEQYF; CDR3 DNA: TGCGCCAGCAGCCAACTCTCACAAGGCTACGAGCAGTACTTC
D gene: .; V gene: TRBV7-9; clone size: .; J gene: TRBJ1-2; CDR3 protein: CASSWGPRRYGYTF; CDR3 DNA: TGTGCCAGCAGCTGGGGCCCTAGAAGATATGGCTACACCTTC
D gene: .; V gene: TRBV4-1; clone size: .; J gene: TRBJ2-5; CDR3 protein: CASSRGSVEEQYF; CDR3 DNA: TGCGCCAGCAGCCGCGGGTCTGTGGAGGAGCAGTACTTC
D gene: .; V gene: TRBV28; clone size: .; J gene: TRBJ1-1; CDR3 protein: CASSTGHFSTEAFF; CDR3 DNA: TGTGCCAGCAGTACAGGCCATTTCAGCACTGAAGCTTTCTTT
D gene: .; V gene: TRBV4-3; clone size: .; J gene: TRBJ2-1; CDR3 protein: CASSQDRTSSYNEQFF; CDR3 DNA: TGCGCCAGCAGCCAAGATAGGACGAGCTCCTACAATGAGCAGTTCTTC
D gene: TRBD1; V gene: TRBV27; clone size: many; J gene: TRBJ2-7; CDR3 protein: CASRLRSGGGSYEQYF; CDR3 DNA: TGTGCCAGCAGGCTGCGGTCAGGGGGCGGTTCCTACGAGCAGTACTTC
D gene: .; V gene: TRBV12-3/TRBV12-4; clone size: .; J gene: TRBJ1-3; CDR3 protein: CASSLHGSGNTIYF; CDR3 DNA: TGTGCCAGCAGTTTACACGGCTCTGGAAACACCATATATTTT